A single TCR beta chain is shown here with its context. Per the study methods: Counts of nucleated cells, estimated from reference gene primer amplification, were obtained. TCRdb's table, derived via immunoSEQ multiplex PCR, lists solely in-frame clones and lacks some. V and J calls and clone size are those listed in that table; D and trimming were worked out from the DNA. The sample consists of over 250,000 clones, about 88% of them appearing once. This sample stems from a study of blood T cell repertoires in COVID-19. Living in 24 US areas, the participants were between roughly 18 and 90 years of age. Clinical histories supplied by participants themselves formed the basis of cohort assignment. Donors in Cohort 3 who had recovered were those with two negative PCRs, healthcare professional clearance, or resolution of their symptoms. The CDR3 is made up of 16 amino acids. Germline V gene lookup returns CDR1 LGHDT and CDR2 YNNKEL (reference sequence). With V trimmed by 1 base and J by 2 bases, 5 bases remained unmatched.

The sequencing sample was made of PBMCs or T cells enriched from blood (not recorded which). The chain combines TRBV3-1 (or the pseudogene TRBV3-2) with TRBJ2-7, with 10 bases aligning to TRBD2. The sequence was obtained from a woman between 50 and 59 years old who had recovered from COVID-19. The CDR3: CASSQGGSGRTYEQYF. For the CDR3, the DNA is TGTGCCAGCAGCCAAGGTGGTAGCGGGAGGACCTACGAGCAGTACTTC.